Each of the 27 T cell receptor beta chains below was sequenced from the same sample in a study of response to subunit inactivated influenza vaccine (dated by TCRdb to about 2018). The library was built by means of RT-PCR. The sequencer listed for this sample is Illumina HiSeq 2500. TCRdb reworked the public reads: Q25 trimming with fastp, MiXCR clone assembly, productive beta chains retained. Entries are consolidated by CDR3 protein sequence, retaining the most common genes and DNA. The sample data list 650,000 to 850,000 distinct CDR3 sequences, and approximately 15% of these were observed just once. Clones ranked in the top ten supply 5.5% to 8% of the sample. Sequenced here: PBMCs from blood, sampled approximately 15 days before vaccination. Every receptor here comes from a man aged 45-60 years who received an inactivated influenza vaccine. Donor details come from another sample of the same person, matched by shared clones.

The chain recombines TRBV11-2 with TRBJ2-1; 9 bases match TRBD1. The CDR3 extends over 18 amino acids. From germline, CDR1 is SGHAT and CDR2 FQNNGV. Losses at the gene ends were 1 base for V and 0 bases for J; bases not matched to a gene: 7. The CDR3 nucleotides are TGTGCCAGCAGCTTAGGAACAGGGGGCTCGCTCTCCTACAATGAGCAGTTCTTC. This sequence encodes CASSLGTGGSLSYNEQFF.

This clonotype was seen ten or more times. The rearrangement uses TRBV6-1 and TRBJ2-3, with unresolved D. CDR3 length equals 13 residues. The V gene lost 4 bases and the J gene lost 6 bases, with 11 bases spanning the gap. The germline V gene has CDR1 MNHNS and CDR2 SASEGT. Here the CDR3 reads CASSAHREDTQYF. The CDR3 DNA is TGTGCCAGCAGTGCTCATAGAGAGGATACGCAGTATTTT.

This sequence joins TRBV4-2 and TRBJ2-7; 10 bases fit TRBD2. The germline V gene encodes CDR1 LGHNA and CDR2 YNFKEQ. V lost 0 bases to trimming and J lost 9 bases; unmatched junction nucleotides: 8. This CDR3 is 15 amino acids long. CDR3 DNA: TGTGCCAGCAGCCAAGAAGGTAGCGGGGGGCCACGGCAGTACTTC. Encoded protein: CASSQEGSGGPRQYF.

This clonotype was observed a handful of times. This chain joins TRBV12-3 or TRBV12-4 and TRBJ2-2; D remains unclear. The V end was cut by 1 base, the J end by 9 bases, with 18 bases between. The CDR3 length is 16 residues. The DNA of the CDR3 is TGTGCCAGCAGTTTAGGGGGTTCCGCAAGATCCAGGGAGCTGTTTTTT. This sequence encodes CASSLGGSARSRELFF.

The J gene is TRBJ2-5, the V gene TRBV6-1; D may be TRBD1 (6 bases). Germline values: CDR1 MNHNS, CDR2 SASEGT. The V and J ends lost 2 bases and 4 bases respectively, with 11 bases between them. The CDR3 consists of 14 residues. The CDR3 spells CASSEIQGRETQYF. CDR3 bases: TGTGCCAGCAGTGAAATACAGGGTAGAGAGACCCAGTACTTC.

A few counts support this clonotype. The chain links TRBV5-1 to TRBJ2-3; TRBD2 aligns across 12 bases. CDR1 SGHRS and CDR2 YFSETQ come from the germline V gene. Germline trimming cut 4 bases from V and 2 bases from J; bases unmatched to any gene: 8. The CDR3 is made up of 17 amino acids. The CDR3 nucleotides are TGCGCCAGCAGCAAGACGACTAGCGGGAGTCACACAGATACGCAGTATTTT. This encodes CASSKTTSGSHTDTQYF.

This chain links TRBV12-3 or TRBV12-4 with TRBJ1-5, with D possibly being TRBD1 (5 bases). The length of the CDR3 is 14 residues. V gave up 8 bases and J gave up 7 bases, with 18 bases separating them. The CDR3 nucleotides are TGTGCCAGCGGGGGGGTGGCGGGGGACCAGCCCCAGCATTTT. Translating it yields CASGGVAGDQPQHF.

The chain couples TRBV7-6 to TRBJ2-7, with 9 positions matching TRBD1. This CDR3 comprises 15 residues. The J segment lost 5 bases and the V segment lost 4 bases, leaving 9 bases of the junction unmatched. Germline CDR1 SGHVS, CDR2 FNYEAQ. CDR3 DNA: TGTGCCAGCAGCTCGGGGACAGGGAGGTCGAACGAGCAGTACTTC. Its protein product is CASSSGTGRSNEQYF.

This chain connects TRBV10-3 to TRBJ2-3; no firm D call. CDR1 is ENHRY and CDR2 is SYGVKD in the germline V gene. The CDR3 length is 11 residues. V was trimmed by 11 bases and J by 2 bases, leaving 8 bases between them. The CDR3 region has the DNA TGTGCCGTAGGGTACACAGATACGCAGTATTTT. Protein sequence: CAVGYTDTQYF.

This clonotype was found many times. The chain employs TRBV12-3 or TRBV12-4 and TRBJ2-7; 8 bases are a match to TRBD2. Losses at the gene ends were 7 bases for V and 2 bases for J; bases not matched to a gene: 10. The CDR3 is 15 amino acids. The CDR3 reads CASTRKGRGAYEQYF. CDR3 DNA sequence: TGTGCCAGCACCCGAAAGGGGCGGGGGGCCTACGAGCAGTACTTC.

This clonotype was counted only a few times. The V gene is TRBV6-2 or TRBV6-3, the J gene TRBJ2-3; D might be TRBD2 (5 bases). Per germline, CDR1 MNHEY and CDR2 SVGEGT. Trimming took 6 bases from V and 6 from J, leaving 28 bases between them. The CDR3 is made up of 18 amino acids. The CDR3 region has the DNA TGTGCCAGCAGCTCACCAGTGGTTCGCCTAACTACTAGGGATACGCAGTATTTT. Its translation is CASSSPVVRLTTRDTQYF.

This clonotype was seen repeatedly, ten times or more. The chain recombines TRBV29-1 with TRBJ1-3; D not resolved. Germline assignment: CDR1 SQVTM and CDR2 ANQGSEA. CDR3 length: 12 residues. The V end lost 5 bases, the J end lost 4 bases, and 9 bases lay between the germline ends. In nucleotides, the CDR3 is TGCAGCGTTATTATTCAAGGAAACACCATATATTTT. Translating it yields CSVIIQGNTIYF. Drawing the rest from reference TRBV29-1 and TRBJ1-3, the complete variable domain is SAVISQKPSRDICQRGTSLTIQCQVDSQVTMMFWYRQQPGQSLTLIATANQGSEATYESGFVIDKFPISRPNLTFSTLTVSNMSPEDSSIYLCSVIIQGNTIYFGEGSWLTVV.

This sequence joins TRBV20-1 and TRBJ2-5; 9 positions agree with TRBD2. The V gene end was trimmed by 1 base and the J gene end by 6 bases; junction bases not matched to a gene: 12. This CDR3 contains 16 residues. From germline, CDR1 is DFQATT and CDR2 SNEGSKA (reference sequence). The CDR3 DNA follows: TGCAGTGCTAGAGGAAGCGGGCTAGCGGGAATCAAGACCCAGTACTTC. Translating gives CSARGSGLAGIKTQYF.

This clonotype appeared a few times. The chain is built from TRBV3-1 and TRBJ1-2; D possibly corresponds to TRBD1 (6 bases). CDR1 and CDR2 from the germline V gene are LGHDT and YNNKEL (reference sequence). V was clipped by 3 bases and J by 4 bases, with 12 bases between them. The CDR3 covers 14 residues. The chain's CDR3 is CASSQTGHLYGYTF. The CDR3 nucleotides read TGTGCCAGCAGCCAGACGGGACACCTCTATGGCTACACCTTC. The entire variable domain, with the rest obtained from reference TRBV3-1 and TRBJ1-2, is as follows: DTAVSQTPKYLVTQMGNDKSIKCEQNLGHDTMYWYKQDSKKFLKIMFSYNNKELIINETVPNRFSPKSPDKAHLNLHINSLELGDSAVYFCASSQTGHLYGYTFGSGTRLTVV.

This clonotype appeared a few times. CDR3 in DNA: TGTGCCAGCAGTTTAATGGCTGGCTCCTACAATGAGCAGTTCTTC. This translates into CASSLMAGSYNEQFF. The chain joins TRBV12-3 or TRBV12-4 to TRBJ2-1; no firm D call. This CDR3 comprises 15 residues. The ends were cut back, 2 bases at V and 0 bases at J, with 8 bases in the middle.

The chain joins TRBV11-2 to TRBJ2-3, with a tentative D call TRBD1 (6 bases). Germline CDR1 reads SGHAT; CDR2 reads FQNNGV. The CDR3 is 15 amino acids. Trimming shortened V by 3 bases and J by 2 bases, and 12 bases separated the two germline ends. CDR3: CASSFIQGFTDTQYF. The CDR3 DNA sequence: TGTGCCAGCAGCTTTATTCAGGGGTTCACAGATACGCAGTATTTT.

The CDR3 DNA follows: TGTGCCAGCAGCTTAAACTGGGGGACAGGGGGAATGAAGCAGTACTTC. The encoded protein is CASSLNWGTGGMKQYF. This chain connects TRBV7-2 to TRBJ2-7, with 11 bases aligning to TRBD1. CDR1 and CDR2 (germline): SGHTA, FQGNSA. Unmatched junction bases numbered 11, after V lost 2 bases and J lost 8 bases. This CDR3 contains 16 residues.

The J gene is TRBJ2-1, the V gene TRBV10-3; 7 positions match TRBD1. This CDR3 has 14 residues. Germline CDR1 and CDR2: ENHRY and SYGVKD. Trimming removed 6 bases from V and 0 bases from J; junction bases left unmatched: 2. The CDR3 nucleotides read TGTGCCATCAGAGGACAGGACTCCTACAATGAGCAGTTCTTC. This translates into CAIRGQDSYNEQFF.

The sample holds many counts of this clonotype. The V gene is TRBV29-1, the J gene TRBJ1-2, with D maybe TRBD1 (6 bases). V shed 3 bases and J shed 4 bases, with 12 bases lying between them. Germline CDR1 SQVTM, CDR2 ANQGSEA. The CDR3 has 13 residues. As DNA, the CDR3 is TGCAGCGTTGACGCGGCCAGGGGCTATGGCTACACCTTC. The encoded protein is CSVDAARGYGYTF.

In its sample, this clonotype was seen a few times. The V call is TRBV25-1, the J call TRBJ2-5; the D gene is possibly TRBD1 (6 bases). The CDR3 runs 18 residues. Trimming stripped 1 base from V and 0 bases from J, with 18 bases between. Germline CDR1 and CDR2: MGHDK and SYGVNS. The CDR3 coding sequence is TGTGCCAGCAGTGAATTTGGACGGGCCCAGGGGTACCAAGAGACCCAGTACTTC. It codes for CASSEFGRAQGYQETQYF. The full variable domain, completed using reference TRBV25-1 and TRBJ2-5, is EADIYQTPRYLVIGTGKKITLECSQTMGHDKMYWYQQDPGMELHLIHYSYGVNSTEKGDLSSESTVSRIRTEHFPLTLESARPSHTSQYLCASSEFGRAQGYQETQYFGPGTRLLVL.

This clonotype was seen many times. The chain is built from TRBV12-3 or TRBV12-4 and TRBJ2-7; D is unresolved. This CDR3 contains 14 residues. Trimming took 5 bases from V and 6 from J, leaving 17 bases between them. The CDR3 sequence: CASSPLAEMGEQYF. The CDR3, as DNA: TGTGCCAGCAGTCCTCTCGCGGAGATGGGCGAGCAGTACTTC.

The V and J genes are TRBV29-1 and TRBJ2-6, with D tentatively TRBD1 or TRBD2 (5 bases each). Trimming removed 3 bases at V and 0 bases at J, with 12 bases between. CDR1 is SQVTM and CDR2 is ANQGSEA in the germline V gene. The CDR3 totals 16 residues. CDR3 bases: TGCAGCGTTGAGGGACCGGAATTCTCTGGGGCCAACGTCCTGACTTTC. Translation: CSVEGPEFSGANVLTF. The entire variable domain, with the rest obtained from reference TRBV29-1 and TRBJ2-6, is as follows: SAVISQKPSRDICQRGTSLTIQCQVDSQVTMMFWYRQQPGQSLTLIATANQGSEATYESGFVIDKFPISRPNLTFSTLTVSNMSPEDSSIYLCSVEGPEFSGANVLTFGAGSRLTVL.

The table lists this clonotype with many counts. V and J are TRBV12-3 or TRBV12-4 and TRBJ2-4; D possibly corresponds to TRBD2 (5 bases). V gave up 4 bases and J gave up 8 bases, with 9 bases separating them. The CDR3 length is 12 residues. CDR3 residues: CASSSSTDIQYF. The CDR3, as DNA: TGTGCCAGCAGTTCTAGCACGGACATTCAGTACTTC.

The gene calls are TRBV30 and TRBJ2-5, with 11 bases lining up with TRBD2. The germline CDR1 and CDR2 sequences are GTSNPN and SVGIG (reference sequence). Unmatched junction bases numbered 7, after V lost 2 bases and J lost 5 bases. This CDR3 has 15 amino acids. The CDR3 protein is CAWSFSGGAWETQYF. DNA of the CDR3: TGTGCCTGGAGTTTTAGCGGGGGGGCATGGGAGACCCAGTACTTC.

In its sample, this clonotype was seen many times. The CDR3 bases are TGTGCCAGCAGCTTAGGGGAAGTTCAAGAGACCCAGTACTTC. Its translation: CASSLGEVQETQYF. This rearrangement joins TRBV7-9 to TRBJ2-5; D gene unclear. CDR3 length: 14 amino acids. The germline gives CDR1 SEHNR, CDR2 FQNEAQ (reference sequence). Trimming removed 1 base from V and 2 bases from J, with 8 bases in between.

CDR3 amino acids: CSARQGAFTEAFF. CDR3 in DNA: TGCAGTGCTAGACAGGGGGCTTTTACTGAAGCTTTCTTT. The chain couples TRBV20-1 to TRBJ1-1; 8 bases are shared with TRBD1. The CDR3 is 13 residues long. The germline gives CDR1 DFQATT, CDR2 SNEGSKA (reference sequence). Trimming removed 2 bases from V and 5 bases from J; junction bases left unmatched: 4.

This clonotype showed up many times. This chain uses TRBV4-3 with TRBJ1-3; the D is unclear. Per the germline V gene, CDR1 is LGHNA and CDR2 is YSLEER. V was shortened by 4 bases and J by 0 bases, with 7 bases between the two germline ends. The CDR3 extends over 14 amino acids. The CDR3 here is CASSPEPSGNTIYF. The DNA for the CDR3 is TGCGCCAGCAGCCCAGAACCCTCTGGAAACACCATATATTTT.